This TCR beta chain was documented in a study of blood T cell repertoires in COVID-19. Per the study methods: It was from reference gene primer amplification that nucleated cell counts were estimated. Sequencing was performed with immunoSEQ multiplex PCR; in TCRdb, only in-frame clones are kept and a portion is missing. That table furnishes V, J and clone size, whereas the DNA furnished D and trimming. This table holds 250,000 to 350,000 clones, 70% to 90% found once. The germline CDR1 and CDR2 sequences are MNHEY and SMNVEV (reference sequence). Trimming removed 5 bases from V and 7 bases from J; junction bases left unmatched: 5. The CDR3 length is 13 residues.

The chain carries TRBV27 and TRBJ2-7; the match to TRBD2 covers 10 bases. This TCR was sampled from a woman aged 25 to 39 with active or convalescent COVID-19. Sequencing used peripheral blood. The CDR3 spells CASSASLAGEQYF. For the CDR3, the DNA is TGTGCCAGCAGTGCCTCACTAGCGGGGGAGCAGTACTTC.